The T cell receptor (beta chain) described here comes from a study of blood T cells in healthy people across ages. For the study at large: Template switching retrieved approximately one barcoded beta molecule for each two T cells.

With a J-beta primer mix and a sample-barcoded 5' primer, a second PCR ran roughly 7 to 11 cycles. Samples each returned at least 3 million CDR3-containing paired-end reads. TCRdb called the 5' RACE reads again in MiXCR, with one record for every CDR3 protein. The sample holds some 1.5 million distinct CDR3 sequences, under 30% seen once. Healthy Caucasian individuals from Russia aged roughly 6 to 90 served as donors. The V gene's germline CDR1 is LGHNA and CDR2 YNFKEQ. This CDR3 region has 16 residues. V was clipped by 0 bases and J by 2 bases; unmatched bases: 4. Sequenced material: blood. This receptor was identified in a young woman in good health. This chain uses TRBV4-2 with TRBJ2-3, with 8 positions matching TRBD2. CDR3 protein: CASSQERGAYTDTQYF. CDR3 DNA sequence: TGTGCCAGCAGCCAAGAGCGGGGGGCCTACACAGATACGCAGTATTTT.